Below, 3 T cell receptor beta chains from the same sample are listed, as sequenced in a study of regulatory T cells. Overall study findings and caveats: Hydrophobic residues at CDR3 positions 6 and 7 were enriched in conventional CD4+ T cells of CD3G-deficient patients.

Primers: 52 TRBV forward and 13 TRBJ reverse. The protocol was immunoSEQ multiplex PCR, while the TCRdb copy is restricted to in-frame clones and leaves out a portion. The sample has over 25,000 clones, 85% to 95% seen once. These receptors lack a known antigen. Sequenced material: conventional CD4+ T cells sorted from blood. These receptors originate from a child aged 2-15 years with CD3G deficiency.

The chain has TRBV28 and TRBJ2-7, with 9 positions matching TRBD1. Per germline, CDR1 MDHEN and CDR2 SYDVKM. This CDR3 comprises 15 residues. V shed 4 bases, J shed 7 bases, and the junction held 11 bases outside the gene matches. CDR3 region: CASSSHPGQGWEQYF. The CDR3 DNA is TGTGCCAGCAGTTCCCATCCTGGACAGGGGTGGGAGCAGTACTTC.

The CDR3 region is CASSAGPFTETQYF. CDR3 sequence (DNA): TGTGCCAGTAGTGCGGGACCTTTTACGGAGACCCAGTACTTC. The chain carries TRBV19 and TRBJ2-5; TRBD2 is a possible D gene (6 bases). The CDR3 spans 14 residues. Trimming stripped 5 bases from V and 5 bases from J, with 15 bases between. CDR1 and CDR2 (germline): LNHDA, SQIVND (reference sequence).

The CDR3: CASSEGGTDTQYF. As DNA, the CDR3 is TGTGCCAGCAGTGAGGGAGGTACAGATACGCAGTATTTT. The V and J genes are TRBV28 and TRBJ2-3, with D perhaps matching TRBD2 (6 bases). Trimming left V 5 bases short and J 3 bases short, with 9 bases between. There are 13 residues in the CDR3. Germline lookup yields CDR1 MDHEN and CDR2 SYDVKM.